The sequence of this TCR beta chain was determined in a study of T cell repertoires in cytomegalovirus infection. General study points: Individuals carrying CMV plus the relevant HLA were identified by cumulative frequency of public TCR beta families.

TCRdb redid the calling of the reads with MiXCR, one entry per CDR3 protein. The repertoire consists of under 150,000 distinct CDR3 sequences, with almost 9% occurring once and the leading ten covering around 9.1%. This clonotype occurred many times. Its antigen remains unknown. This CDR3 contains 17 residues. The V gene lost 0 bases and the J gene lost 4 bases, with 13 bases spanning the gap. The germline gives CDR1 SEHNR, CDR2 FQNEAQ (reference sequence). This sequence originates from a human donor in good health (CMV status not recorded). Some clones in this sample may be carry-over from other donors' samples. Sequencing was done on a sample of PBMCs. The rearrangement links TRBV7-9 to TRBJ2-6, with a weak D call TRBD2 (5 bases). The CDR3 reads CASSLAPGKSGANVLTF. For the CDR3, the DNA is TGTGCCAGCAGCTTAGCCCCCGGGAAGTCCGGGGCCAACGTCCTGACTTTC.